These 20 T cell receptor beta chains share one sample of origin, sequenced in a study of identical twins. TCRdb fed the 5' RACE reads into MiXCR, producing one record per CDR3 protein. The sample shows 600,000 to 800,000 distinct CDR3 sequences, about 20% of them seen only once. Another study also made use of these data, one on T cells expressing NK-cell markers.

Sequenced: PBMCs. These receptors all come from a woman younger than 35 in good health.

Comment on this clonotype: As the CDR3 is not closed by the conserved phenylalanine or tryptophan, this likely results from a read error. The chain carries TRBV10-3 and TRBJ1-2; D is possibly TRBD1 (6 bases). V lost 7 bases, J lost 6 bases, and 15 bases lay in between. The V gene's germline CDR1 is ENHRY and CDR2 SYGVKD. The CDR3 covers 13 residues. CDR3 nucleotide sequence: TGTGCCATCAAGAGGATAGGGGGAAATGGCTACACCATC. Its protein is CAIKRIGGNGYTI.

The chain carries TRBV5-1 and TRBJ2-5; D may be TRBD1 (6 bases). The CDR3 extends over 14 amino acids. V lost 4 bases, J lost 2 bases, and 12 bases lay in between. Germline V gene lookup returns CDR1 SGHRS and CDR2 YFSETQ. In nucleotides, the CDR3 is TGCGCCAGCAGCCCGATCGGACAGCAAGAGACCCAGTACTTC. It yields the protein CASSPIGQQETQYF. Combining the CDR3 with reference TRBV5-1 and TRBJ2-5 gives the whole variable domain KAGVTQTPRYLIKTRGQQVTLSCSPISGHRSVSWYQQTPGQGLQFLFEYFSETQRNKGNFPGRFSGRQFSNSRSEMNVSTLELGDSALYLCASSPIGQQETQYFGPGTRLLVL.

The table lists this clonotype with many counts. The V gene is TRBV29-1, the J gene TRBJ1-1; D unresolved. V shed 6 bases and J shed 8 bases, with 13 bases lying between them. Germline-derived CDR1 and CDR2 are SQVTM and ANQGSEA. The CDR3 sequence is 11 residues long. As DNA, the CDR3 is TGCAGCGTCGGTGGGGAACAGGAAGCTTTCTTT. This translates into CSVGGEQEAFF.

This clonotype was counted a few times. The chain links TRBV6-1 to TRBJ2-5; a possible D gene is TRBD2 (5 bases). CDR1 and CDR2 from the germline V gene are MNHNS and SASEGT. With 6 bases removed from V and 0 bases from J, the gap between germline ends came to 20 bases. There are 17 residues in the CDR3. The CDR3: CASSPLSLTRNQETQYF. The CDR3 region has the DNA TGTGCCAGCAGCCCACTATCCCTCACTAGAAACCAAGAGACCCAGTACTTC.

The gene calls are TRBV12-5 and TRBJ2-7, with D maybe TRBD1 (5 bases). Per the germline V gene, CDR1 is LGHNT and CDR2 is FRNRAP. The V and J ends lost 1 base and 4 bases respectively, with 8 bases between them. This CDR3 spans 13 amino acids. The CDR3 reads CASGLGSGYEQYF. The CDR3 region has the DNA TGTGCTAGTGGTTTGGGATCAGGGTACGAGCAGTACTTC.

V gene TRBV11-3 combines with J gene TRBJ2-3, with 11 bases that match TRBD2. Germline V gives CDR1 SGHNT, CDR2 YENEEA. V lost 6 bases, J lost 4 bases, and 9 bases stayed unmatched. The CDR3 totals 16 residues. The CDR3 loop is CASSRYSGRASDTQYF. In nucleotides, the CDR3 is TGTGCCAGCAGTCGATATAGCGGGAGGGCCTCAGATACGCAGTATTTT.

The chain employs TRBV20-1 and TRBJ2-7, with 15 bases aligning to TRBD2. The junction had 10 bases not matched to a gene; V was cut back by 6 bases and J by 7 bases. The germline V gene encodes CDR1 DFQATT and CDR2 SNEGSKA (reference sequence). There are 15 residues in the CDR3. This CDR3 reads CSAQGLAGGEVEQYF. CDR3 sequence (DNA): TGCAGTGCCCAAGGACTAGCGGGGGGGGAGGTAGAGCAGTACTTC.

The V call is TRBV9, the J call TRBJ2-2; 8 bases align to TRBD1. V shed 1 base and J 1 base; nucleotides not matched to a gene: 6. The CDR3 has 17 residues. CDR1 is SGDLS and CDR2 is YYNGEE in the germline V gene. CDR3 in DNA: TGTGCCAGCAGCGTACCCCGTGGACAGGGGAACACCGGGGAGCTGTTTTTT. Translating gives CASSVPRGQGNTGELFF.

The chain links TRBV3-1 to TRBJ2-3; the match to TRBD2 covers 9 bases. This CDR3 is built from 19 residues. Losses at the gene ends were 3 bases for V and 5 bases for J; bases not matched to a gene: 18. CDR1 is LGHDT and CDR2 is YNNKEL in the germline V gene (reference sequence). CDR3 nucleotides: TGTGCCAGCAGCCAGTATGGGTCTGTGTCTAGCGGGGATGGAGATACGCAGTATTTT. Translation: CASSQYGSVSSGDGDTQYF.

This clonotype was seen just once. V is TRBV20-1 and J is TRBJ2-3, with TRBD2 identical over 7 bases. The junction had 13 bases not matched to a gene; V was cut back by 3 bases and J by 4 bases. The germline V gene has CDR1 DFQATT and CDR2 SNEGSKA (reference sequence). This CDR3 comprises 16 residues. The CDR3 DNA reads TGCAGTGCTAGCCCCTCTGCGCTAGCGGAGTCAGATACGCAGTATTTT. Its translation is CSASPSALAESDTQYF.

The rearrangement uses TRBV6-1 and TRBJ2-7, with 7 bases lining up with TRBD1. Looked up from germline, CDR1 is MNHNS and CDR2 is SASEGT. V trimming: 6 bases; J trimming: 4 bases; junction bases outside the gene matches: 12. The CDR3 is made up of 15 amino acids. DNA for the CDR3: TGTGCCAGCAGCCACCCTACAGGGGTGCAGTACGAGCAGTACTTC. Translated: CASSHPTGVQYEQYF.

CDR3: CASSRGGPSNEQFF. The DNA for the CDR3 is TGTGCCAGCAGCAGGGGGGGCCCCTCCAATGAGCAGTTCTTC. J is TRBJ2-1 and V is TRBV14; D is perhaps TRBD2 (7 bases). Germline lookup yields CDR1 SGHDN and CDR2 FVKESK. There are 14 residues in the CDR3. The V end was cut by 5 bases, the J end by 6 bases, with 14 bases between.

This clonotype was seen only a few times. This chain connects TRBV7-2 to TRBJ2-3, with D possibly matching TRBD2 (5 bases). CDR3 length: 15 residues. Germline values: CDR1 SGHTA, CDR2 FQGNSA. Trimming took off 0 bases at V and 4 bases at J, with 11 bases between the two ends. CDR3 DNA: TGTGCCAGCAGCTTAGCCGTACTAGAAGCAGATACGCAGTATTTT. Amino acid sequence: CASSLAVLEADTQYF.

The chain recombines TRBV19 with TRBJ2-1; 11 bases agree with TRBD1. Germline loops: CDR1 LNHDA, CDR2 SQIVND (reference sequence). After removal of 1 base from V and 7 bases from J, the junction contained 6 bases not matched to a gene. The CDR3 consists of 16 residues. CDR3 sequence: CASSIGFGQGANEQFF. In nucleotides, the CDR3 is TGTGCCAGTAGTATAGGGTTCGGACAGGGGGCAAATGAGCAGTTCTTC.

This clonotype was counted only a few times. The J gene is TRBJ1-6, the V gene TRBV20-1, with D possibly being TRBD1 (6 bases). Germline CDR1 reads DFQATT; CDR2 reads SNEGSKA (reference sequence). The CDR3 has 14 residues. Trimming removed 6 bases at V and 8 bases at J, with 17 bases between. The CDR3 bases are TGCAGTGCCACGAGCGACAGGTCCGATTCACCCCTCCACTTT. It encodes CSATSDRSDSPLHF.

This clonotype was observed at least ten times. This chain joins TRBV6-1 and TRBJ1-1, with unresolved D. V lost 3 bases to trimming and J lost 0 bases, with 11 bases between them. The CDR3 has 15 amino acids. CDR1 is MNHNS, CDR2 SASEGT, per germline. The CDR3: CASSDEWTLNTEAFF. The CDR3, as DNA: TGTGCCAGCAGTGATGAATGGACCCTGAACACTGAAGCTTTCTTT.

This clonotype was counted at least ten times. The chain combines TRBV10-3 with TRBJ2-5, with 10 bases matching TRBD1. The CDR3 totals 15 residues. Trimming removed 4 bases from V and 5 bases from J; junction bases left unmatched: 7. Per the germline V gene, CDR1 is ENHRY and CDR2 is SYGVKD. This CDR3 is CAISGAGQGRETQYF. CDR3 nucleotides: TGTGCCATCAGTGGAGCGGGACAGGGGAGGGAGACCCAGTACTTC.

The chain employs TRBV7-9 and TRBJ1-2; D possibly corresponds to TRBD1 (5 bases). Germline assignment: CDR1 SEHNR and CDR2 FQNEAQ (reference sequence). Trimming pared 0 bases from V and 4 bases from J, leaving 9 bases between. This CDR3 spans 14 amino acids. This chain's CDR3 is CASSLATDSYGYTF. CDR3 DNA: TGTGCCAGCAGCTTAGCGACAGACAGCTATGGCTACACCTTC. The entire variable domain, with the rest obtained from reference TRBV7-9 and TRBJ1-2, is as follows: DTGVSQNPRHKITKRGQNVTFRCDPISEHNRLYWYRQTLGQGPEFLTYFQNEAQLEKSRLLSDRFSAERPKGSFSTLEIQRTEQGDSAMYLCASSLATDSYGYTFGSGTRLTVV.

CDR3 loop: CASRLIGSGLAGYNEQFF. The CDR3 region has the DNA TGTGCAAGTCGCTTAATCGGTTCTGGATTAGCGGGTTACAATGAGCAGTTCTTC. The chain carries TRBV12-2 and TRBJ2-1; TRBD2, the D gene given by the table, was not confirmed from the DNA. TRBV12-2 is labeled a pseudogene. This CDR3 spans 18 amino acids.

This clonotype was seen at least ten times. The chain is built from TRBV27 and TRBJ2-6; D gene uncertain. V dropped 5 bases and J dropped 2 bases, with 7 bases sitting between them. Germline V gene sequence: CDR1 MNHEY, CDR2 SMNVEV (reference sequence). This CDR3 spans 14 amino acids. The CDR3 loop is CASSPFPGANVLTF. The CDR3 nucleotides read TGTGCCAGCAGTCCCTTTCCTGGGGCCAACGTCCTGACTTTC.